A single sample is the source of the 29 T cell receptor beta chains below, sequenced in a study of T cell changes during pregnancy in multiple sclerosis. Libraries were prepared by immunoSEQ multiplex PCR; TCRdb keeps only in-frame clonotypes and omits some of them. The sample records around 37,000 clones, 90% to 95% being singletons. The material was CD8+ T cells from peripheral blood mononuclear cells, obtained in the second trimester of pregnancy. The receptor set was obtained from a female donor with multiple sclerosis, enrolled in a pregnancy study.

V usage is TRBV6-5 and J usage is TRBJ1-3; D ambiguous. Germline V gene lookup returns CDR1 MNHEY and CDR2 SVGAGI. Deletions cut 7 bases from V and 0 bases from J, with 13 bases between. The CDR3 extends over 15 amino acids. The CDR3: CASTTMGSSGNTIYF. DNA of the CDR3: TGTGCCAGCACTACCATGGGGAGCTCTGGAAACACCATATATTTT.

The V and J genes are TRBV6-5 and TRBJ2-5, with D perhaps TRBD1 (5 bases). The CDR3 is made up of 11 amino acids. V was trimmed by 7 bases and J by 7 bases, leaving 10 bases between them. In germline, CDR1 is MNHEY, CDR2 SVGAGI. Here the CDR3 DNA reads TGTGCCAGCACCCTAAGGGGGACCCAGTACTTC. Its protein is CASTLRGTQYF.

The chain uses TRBV5-1 and TRBJ1-1, with TRBD1 matching 10 bases. Trimming at V came to 8 bases and at J to 0 bases, leaving 10 bases not matched to a gene. CDR3 size: 16 residues. Germline loops: CDR1 SGHRS, CDR2 YFSETQ. CDR3 nucleotide sequence: TGCGCCAGTTCAGACGGGGGACAGGGGCTGAACACTGAAGCTTTCTTT. Protein product: CASSDGGQGLNTEAFF.

The V gene is TRBV29-1, the J gene TRBJ2-7; D may be TRBD1 (5 bases). Germline CDR1 reads SQVTM; CDR2 reads ANQGSEA. The CDR3 length is 12 residues. The V and J ends lost 6 bases and 7 bases respectively, with 16 bases between them. CDR3 coding DNA: TGCAGCGTCCTCAACCAGGGAAGGGAGCAGTACTTC. Translation: CSVLNQGREQYF.

This sequence joins TRBV11-1 and TRBJ1-1; a weak D match, TRBD1 (6 bases). The CDR3 length is 15 residues. Germline V gene sequence: CDR1 SGHAT, CDR2 FQDESV (reference sequence). V lost 5 bases, J lost 0 bases, and 13 bases lay in between. CDR3 DNA sequence: TGTGCCAGCAGCCCTTTACAGGGAGTGAACACTGAAGCTTTCTTT. Its protein product is CASSPLQGVNTEAFF.

DNA for the CDR3: TGTGCCAGCAGTCTGACTTCTTCTAGGGGGCTGGGTGAGCAGTTCTTC. Its protein is CASSLTSSRGLGEQFF. V and J are TRBV6-4 and TRBJ2-1; 7 bases match TRBD1. The V segment lost 5 bases and the J segment 9 bases; nucleotides outside the gene matches: 16. The CDR3 is 16 residues long. Germline V gene data show CDR1 as MRHNA and CDR2 as SNTAGT.

V usage is TRBV5-1 and J usage is TRBJ2-5; D unresolved. V was cut by 1 base and J by 0 bases, with 10 bases left in between. There are 15 residues in the CDR3. The germline gives CDR1 SGHRS, CDR2 YFSETQ. The CDR3 loop is CASSLWLANQETQYF. Here the CDR3 DNA reads TGCGCCAGCAGCTTGTGGTTAGCCAACCAAGAGACCCAGTACTTC.

This rearrangement joins TRBV20-1 to TRBJ1-4, with D perhaps matching TRBD1 (6 bases). Germline V CDR1 and CDR2: DFQATT, SNEGSKA (reference sequence). The CDR3 loop spans 11 amino acids. V was shortened by 2 bases and J by 12 bases, with 10 bases between the two germline ends. The CDR3 region is CSARSDSQLFF. For the CDR3, the DNA is TGCAGTGCTAGATCGGACAGCCAACTGTTTTTT.

Remarks on this clone: The junction does not match germline at one end; this may be a read error. The rearrangement links TRBV4-3 to TRBJ2-4; maybe TRBD2 (5 bases). This CDR3 has 15 residues. Germline V gene data show CDR1 as LGHNA and CDR2 as YSLEER. The CDR3 here is CASSQDPSPKNIQYF. CDR3 sequence (DNA): TGCGCCAGCAGTCAAGATCCTAGCCCTAAAAACATTCAGTACTTC.

The genes are TRBV2 and TRBJ2-3; TRBD2 aligns across 8 bases. V shed 3 bases and J 2 bases; nucleotides not matched to a gene: 4. Germline V gene sequence: CDR1 SNHLY, CDR2 FYNNEI. The CDR3 has 15 residues. The CDR3 reads CASSDVGGATDTQYF. CDR3 DNA: TGTGCCAGCAGTGACGTCGGGGGGGCCACAGATACGCAGTATTTT.

The chain joins TRBV19 to TRBJ2-5; 11 bases align to TRBD1. This CDR3 comprises 18 residues. Per germline, CDR1 LNHDA and CDR2 SQIVND (reference sequence). With 3 bases clipped from V and 5 bases from J, the junction kept 14 bases outside the gene matches. As DNA, the CDR3 is TGTGCCAGTAGTATTTTTCGACCGGGACAGGGGGGCTCGGAGACCCAGTACTTC. It specifies CASSIFRPGQGGSETQYF.

The rearrangement joins TRBV15 to TRBJ2-3; D perhaps matches TRBD2 (5 bases). Germline CDR1 is LNHNV and CDR2 is YYDKDF (reference sequence). V lost 1 base and J lost 2, with 10 bases in between. There are 15 residues in the CDR3. In DNA form, the CDR3 reads TGTGCCACCAGCAGAGCTCAGCGGAACACAGATACGCAGTATTTT. Translating it yields CATSRAQRNTDTQYF.

The chain carries TRBV10-2 and TRBJ2-7; D not certain. In germline, CDR1 is WSHSY, CDR2 SAAADI. Deletions cut 6 bases from V and 6 bases from J, with 9 bases between. The CDR3 totals 11 residues. The CDR3 sequence is CASRSSLEQYF. The CDR3 DNA sequence: TGCGCCAGCAGGAGTAGTCTCGAGCAGTACTTC.

The chain recombines TRBV18 with TRBJ2-7, with TRBD1 matching over 9 bases. V was clipped by 10 bases and J by 2 bases; unmatched bases: 6. The V gene's germline CDR1 is KGHSH and CDR2 LQKENI. This CDR3 is built from 13 residues. The CDR3 DNA reads TGTGCCACCAGGACAGGGGAGACCTACGAGCAGTACTTC. Translating it yields CATRTGETYEQYF.

V usage is TRBV5-1 and J usage is TRBJ2-3, with TRBD2 matching 8 bases. This CDR3 has 15 amino acids. Germline V gives CDR1 SGHRS, CDR2 YFSETQ. Trimming cost V 1 base and J 5 bases; bases outside gene matches: 6. The CDR3 region is CASSLMGTRQDTQYF. DNA for the CDR3: TGCGCCAGCAGCTTGATGGGGACTAGGCAAGATACGCAGTATTTT.

This rearrangement joins TRBV7-6 to TRBJ2-1; no clear D gene. Between the trimmed V and J ends, which lost 4 bases and 8 bases, there was a span of 9 bases. From germline, CDR1 is SGHVS and CDR2 FNYEAQ. CDR3 length: 12 residues. CDR3 protein: CASSSHRDEQFF. The CDR3 nucleotides read TGTGCCAGCAGCTCTCACAGAGATGAGCAGTTCTTC.

The genes are TRBV5-4 and TRBJ2-1; 11 bases align to TRBD2. With 8 bases clipped from V and 1 base from J, the junction kept 5 bases outside the gene matches. Germline V gene sequence: CDR1 SGHNT, CDR2 YYREEE (reference sequence). The CDR3 totals 15 residues. In DNA, the CDR3 is TGTGCCAGTGTGCTAGCGGGGGGTTCCTACAATGAGCAGTTCTTC. This codes for CASVLAGGSYNEQFF.

The genes are TRBV7-9 and TRBJ2-1, with 16 bases identical to TRBD2. The CDR3 is made up of 18 amino acids. The germline CDR1 and CDR2 sequences are SEHNR and FQNEAQ (reference sequence). With V trimmed by 4 bases and J by 6 bases, 9 bases remained unmatched. The CDR3 region has the DNA TGTGCCAGCAGCTCGCCGGGACTAGCGGGGGGGGCCTCCAATGAGCAGTTCTTC. Protein sequence: CASSSPGLAGGASNEQFF.

The chain carries TRBV5-1 and TRBJ2-2; 7 bases fit TRBD2. Losses at the gene ends were 4 bases for V and 4 bases for J; bases not matched to a gene: 16. CDR1 is SGHRS, CDR2 YFSETQ, per germline. The CDR3 runs 18 residues. The CDR3 nucleotides are TGCGCCAGCAGCCCCCCCAGGGTCGGGAGGATGAGCACCGGGGAGCTGTTTTTT. It yields the protein CASSPPRVGRMSTGELFF.

The chain links TRBV11-3 to TRBJ1-1; 7 positions match TRBD1. CDR3 length: 13 residues. The junction had 9 bases not matched to a gene; V was cut back by 4 bases and J by 10 bases. Germline V gives CDR1 SGHNT, CDR2 YENEEA. CDR3 residues: CASSYGPGQLAFF. CDR3 coding DNA: TGTGCCAGCAGCTACGGGCCGGGACAGTTAGCTTTCTTT. Full variable domain (remainder filled in from reference TRBV11-3 and TRBJ1-1): EAGVVQSPRYKIIEKKQPVAFWCNPISGHNTLYWYLQNLGQGPELLIRYENEEAVDDSQLPKDRFSAERLKGVDSTLKIQPAELGDSAVYLCASSYGPGQLAFFGQGTRLTVV.

The rearrangement links TRBV6-1 to TRBJ1-2, with a weak D call TRBD1 (6 bases). Germline V CDR1 and CDR2: MNHNS, SASEGT. This CDR3 region has 15 residues. V shed 7 bases and J shed 2 bases, with 17 bases lying between them. CDR3 loop: CASIQSWDNNYGYTF. Written as DNA, the CDR3 is TGTGCCAGCATTCAAAGTTGGGACAACAACTATGGCTACACCTTC.

V gene TRBV7-8 combines with J gene TRBJ2-5, with D uncertain. The CDR3 covers 14 residues. The V gene's germline CDR1 is SGHVS and CDR2 FQNEAQ. Trimming stripped 5 bases from V and 7 bases from J, with 17 bases between. CDR3 sequence reads: CASSLVVASGTQYF. The CDR3 DNA is TGTGCCAGCAGCCTCGTGGTAGCCTCGGGGACCCAGTACTTC.

Only a few counts were recorded for this clone. The rearrangement links TRBV11-2 to TRBJ1-2, with TRBD1 as a possible D gene (6 bases). The V gene's germline CDR1 is SGHAT and CDR2 FQNNGV. This CDR3 has 14 residues. Trimming removed 5 bases from V and 6 bases from J, with 16 bases in between. Written as DNA, the CDR3 is TGTGCCAGCAGCCCAACAGCAACAGGGAATGGCTACACCTTC. It codes for CASSPTATGNGYTF.

The V call is TRBV5-5, the J call TRBJ2-2; 11 nucleotides agree with TRBD1. V was pared by 4 bases and J by 9 bases, with 14 bases of the junction left unmatched. CDR1 SGHKS and CDR2 YYEKEE come from the germline V gene (reference sequence). The CDR3 length is 17 residues. The CDR3 is CASSPDGQGASNRELFF. The CDR3 DNA sequence: TGTGCCAGCAGCCCGGATGGACAGGGGGCTTCTAACAGGGAGCTGTTTTTT.

V is TRBV7-9 and J is TRBJ1-2; tentatively, D is TRBD1 (5 bases). The CDR3 is 17 amino acids. From germline, CDR1 is SEHNR and CDR2 FQNEAQ (reference sequence). V gave up 5 bases and J gave up 4 bases, with 23 bases separating them. CDR3 sequence (DNA): TGTGCCAGCAGCGACGAAAACCGCGACAGTATCGCCTATGGCTACACCTTC. This sequence encodes CASSDENRDSIAYGYTF.

V gene TRBV6-5 combines with J gene TRBJ2-5; tentatively, D is TRBD2 (6 bases). The CDR3 extends over 16 amino acids. From germline, CDR1 is MNHEY and CDR2 SVGAGI. The V and J ends lost 2 bases and 1 base respectively, with 14 bases between them. In DNA form, the CDR3 reads TGTGCCAGCAGTTACCGGGGACTCCCGGGCCAAGAGACCCAGTACTTC. It translates to CASSYRGLPGQETQYF.

The chain employs TRBV4-2 and TRBJ1-6; TRBD1 aligns across 9 bases. The CDR3 length is 18 residues. Germline CDR1 and CDR2: LGHNA and YNFKEQ. The V and J ends lost 3 bases and 7 bases, in that order; junction bases with no gene match: 13. CDR3 DNA: TGTGCCAGCAGCCAGCCTGGCACAGGGGGCAAGTGGAATTCACCCCTCCACTTT. As protein: CASSQPGTGGKWNSPLHF.

The chain couples TRBV19 to TRBJ2-7; D gene uncertain. V was trimmed by 1 base and J by 0 bases, leaving 7 bases between them. This CDR3 region has 14 residues. Germline V gene lookup returns CDR1 LNHDA and CDR2 SQIVND (reference sequence). This CDR3 reads CASSIAGGSYEQYF. DNA of the CDR3: TGTGCCAGTAGTATAGCTGGCGGCTCCTACGAGCAGTACTTC.

The V call is TRBV9, the J call TRBJ1-2; TRBD1 matches at 9 bases. From germline, CDR1 is SGDLS and CDR2 YYNGEE. Losses at the gene ends were 3 bases for V and 5 bases for J; bases not matched to a gene: 8. This CDR3 has 15 residues. CDR3 nucleotide sequence: TGTGCCAGCAGCGCGGCCGGGACAGGGACTTATGGCTACACCTTC. Translation gives CASSAAGTGTYGYTF. The full variable domain, rest sourced from reference TRBV9 and TRBJ1-2, is DSGVTQTPKHLITATGQRVTLRCSPRSGDLSVYWYQQSLDQGLQFLIQYYNGEERAKGNILERFSAQQFPDLHSELNLSSLELGDSALYFCASSAAGTGTYGYTFGSGTRLTVV.